This T cell receptor (beta chain) was documented in a study of blood T cell repertoires in COVID-19. Study background: The samples span acute and convalescent COVID-19 from the United States, Italy and Spain.

With V trimmed by 8 bases and J by 4 bases, 9 bases remained unmatched. CDR3 size: 16 residues. Germline V lookup: CDR1 WNHNN, CDR2 SYGVQD (reference sequence). This table comes from immunoSEQ multiplex PCR, and its TCRdb copy is limited to in-frame clones, with some not included. The table shows tens of thousands of clones, with around 89% occurring only once. Sequencing was performed on peripheral blood. This chain links TRBV10-1 with TRBJ2-5; 14 nucleotides match TRBD2. This sequence originates from a woman of 80 years or more with active COVID-19. CDR3 DNA: TGCGCCAGCTCAAAGCCGGGACTAGCGGGAGTAGAGACCCAGTACTTC. This gives the protein CASSKPGLAGVETQYF.